The 3 T cell receptor beta chains below come from one sample, sequenced in a study of T-cell reconstitution after alpha-beta-depleted transplantation in children. TCRbeta library construction was performed incorporating unique molecular identifiers. MiXCR, applied by TCRdb to the PCR reads, yields one record per CDR3 protein. Found here are 97,000 or so distinct CDR3 sequences, about 6% of them singletons; the top ten hold roughly 5.5%. Source: PBMCs, mostly from graft donor cells, taken 60 days after TCRalphabeta/CD19-depleted stem cell transplant. These receptors came from a female patient younger than 10 who had a stem cell transplant for Fanconi anemia, so the T cells may come from the graft donor.

This chain uses TRBV4-2 with TRBJ2-1; no definite D call. V was pared by 1 base and J by 6 bases, with 10 bases between. Germline CDR1 is LGHNA and CDR2 is YNFKEQ. The length of the CDR3 is 14 residues. Here the CDR3 reads CASSQVSRSNEQFF. CDR3 in DNA: TGTGCCAGCAGCCAAGTGTCCAGATCCAATGAGCAGTTCTTC.

In this sample, this clonotype turned up a few times. V is TRBV7-8 and J is TRBJ1-6; D is unclear. V was shortened by 0 bases and J by 0 bases, with 12 bases between the two germline ends. This CDR3 spans 18 amino acids. CDR1 SGHVS and CDR2 FQNEAQ come from the germline V gene. In DNA form, the CDR3 reads TGTGCCAGCAGCTTAGCCCCCGGGTTGAGCTCCTATAATTCACCCCTCCACTTT. Translation gives CASSLAPGLSSYNSPLHF. The variable domain in full, with the rest retrieved from reference TRBV7-8 and TRBJ1-6, is GAGVSQSPRYKVAKRGQDVALRCDPISGHVSLFWYQQALGQGPEFLTYFQNEAQLDKSGLPSDRFFAERPEGSVSTLKIQRTQQEDSAVYLCASSLAPGLSSYNSPLHFGNGTRLTVT.

This clonotype was seen more than once but under ten times. V gene TRBV6-5 combines with J gene TRBJ2-1; D ambiguous. CDR3 length: 14 residues. Germline assignment: CDR1 MNHEY and CDR2 SVGAGI. V lost 3 bases and J lost 3, with 9 bases in between. This chain's CDR3 is CASSYNGVYNEQFF. In nucleotides, the CDR3 is TGTGCCAGCAGTTATAACGGTGTCTACAATGAGCAGTTCTTC.